This note documents a single T cell receptor beta chain sequence. Its antigen is unknown. The data originate from a study of response to subunit inactivated influenza vaccine. General study results and limits: Few new T cells, the authors suggested, are recruited by each seasonal influenza vaccination.

TCRdb analysed the RT-PCR reads with MiXCR anew, one entry per CDR3 protein. The table lists around 480,000 distinct CDR3 sequences, about 15% of them singletons, with over 2.5% in the top ten. CDR1 and CDR2 (germline): DFQATT, SNEGSKA (reference sequence). The CDR3 has 12 amino acids. V lost 6 bases and J 0 bases, leaving 9 bases between the germline ends. This sequence originates from a man between 50 and 75 years old who received an inactivated influenza vaccine. The V gene is TRBV20-1, the J gene TRBJ2-7; no definite D call. The source material was CD4+ T cells sorted from PBMCs, sampled about 23 months after vaccination. The CDR3: CSAASTSYEQYF. In nucleotides, the CDR3 is TGCAGTGCGGCTAGTACCTCCTACGAGCAGTACTTC.